Sequencing of this T cell receptor beta chain was carried out in a study of cytotoxic CD8 clonotypes in ibrutinib-treated CLL. The study, taken as a whole, reports: A rise in clonality was seen at ibrutinib response, and a fall back toward baseline was seen at progression.

Sequencing was designed to attain a depth spanning 1 in 200,000 to 1 in 1 million T cells. Assay used: immunoSEQ multiplex PCR; TCRdb lists only in-frame clones, some missing. This table has 40,000 or so clones, almost 70% appearing once. Germline lookup yields CDR1 SEHNR and CDR2 FQNEAQ (reference sequence). The V gene end was trimmed by 5 bases and the J gene end by 1 base; junction bases not matched to a gene: 12. The CDR3 sequence is 17 residues long. This clone came up a few times. Its target is not known. This TCR was sampled from a human donor with chronic lymphocytic leukemia. This chain connects TRBV7-9 to TRBJ2-3; TRBD1 matches at 7 bases. The sequencing here drew on PBMCs, taken after 12 months of ibrutinib treatment. For the CDR3, the DNA is TGTGCCAGCAGCATCGTAGGGGGCGAAGACGGCACAGATACGCAGTATTTT. It codes for CASSIVGGEDGTDTQYF. The full variable domain, with the rest looked up from reference TRBV7-9 and TRBJ2-3, is DTGVSQNPRHKITKRGQNVTFRCDPISEHNRLYWYRQTLGQGPEFLTYFQNEAQLEKSRLLSDRFSAERPKGSFSTLEIQRTEQGDSAMYLCASSIVGGEDGTDTQYFGPGTRLTVL.